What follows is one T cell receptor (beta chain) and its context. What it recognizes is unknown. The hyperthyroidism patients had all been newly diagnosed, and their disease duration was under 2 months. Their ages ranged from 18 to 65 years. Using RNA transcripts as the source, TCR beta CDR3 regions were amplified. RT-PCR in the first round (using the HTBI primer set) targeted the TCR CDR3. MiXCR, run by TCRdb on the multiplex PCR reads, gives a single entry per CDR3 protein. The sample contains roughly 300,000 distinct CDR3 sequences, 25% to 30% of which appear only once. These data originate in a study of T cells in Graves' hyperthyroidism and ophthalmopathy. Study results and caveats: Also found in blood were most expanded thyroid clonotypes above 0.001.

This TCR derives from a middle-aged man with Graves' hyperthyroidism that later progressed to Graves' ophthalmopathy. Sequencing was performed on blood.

The CDR3 loop reads CASSPSTGSGAFF. For the CDR3, the DNA is TGTGCCAGCAGTCCATCAACAGGGAGTGGAGCTTTCTTT. The V and J genes are TRBV6-1 and TRBJ1-1, with D possibly matching TRBD1 (6 bases). The V end lost 5 bases, the J end lost 10 bases, and 17 bases lay between the germline ends. Germline V CDR1 and CDR2: MNHNS, SASEGT. This CDR3 has 13 residues.